This T cell receptor beta chain was retrieved from a study of OX40 agonist ivuxolimab in advanced cancers. As for the study in general: The patients' treatment was ivuxolimab, an agonistic anti-OX40 (CD134) antibody.

V lost 2 bases, J lost 7 bases, and 9 bases stayed unmatched. CDR1 is KGHSH and CDR2 is LQKENI in the germline V gene. This CDR3 spans 16 amino acids. Generated by immunoSEQ multiplex PCR, the TCRdb table keeps only in-frame clones and is missing some. The table shows about 79,000 clones, with less than 95% occurring only once. The receptor was isolated from an adult with an advanced solid tumor such as melanoma, head and neck, liver or kidney cancer. The genes are TRBV18 and TRBJ2-1; 9 nucleotides agree with TRBD2. The source material was CD4+ or CD8+ T cells sorted from blood, sampled in a trial of the OX40 agonist ivuxolimab. This CDR3 is CASSPILAGTANEQFF. CDR3 DNA sequence: TGTGCCAGCTCACCAATTCTAGCGGGGACCGCGAATGAGCAGTTCTTC.